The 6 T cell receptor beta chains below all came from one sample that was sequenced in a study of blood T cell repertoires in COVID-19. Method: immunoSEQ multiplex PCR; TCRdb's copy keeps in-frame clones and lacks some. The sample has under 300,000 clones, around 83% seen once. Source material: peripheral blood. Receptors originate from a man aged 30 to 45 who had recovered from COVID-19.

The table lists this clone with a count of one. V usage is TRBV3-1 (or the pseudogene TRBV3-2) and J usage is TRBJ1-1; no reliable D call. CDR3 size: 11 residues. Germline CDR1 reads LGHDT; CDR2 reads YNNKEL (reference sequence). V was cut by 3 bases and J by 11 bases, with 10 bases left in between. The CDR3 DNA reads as TGTGCCAGCAGCCAGCTTTCGGAGGCTTTCTTT. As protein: CASSQLSEAFF.

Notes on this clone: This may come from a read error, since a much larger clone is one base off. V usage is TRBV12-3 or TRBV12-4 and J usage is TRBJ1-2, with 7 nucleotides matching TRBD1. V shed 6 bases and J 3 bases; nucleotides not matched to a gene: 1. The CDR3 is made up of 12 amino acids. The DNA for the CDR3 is TGTGCCAGCAGAACAGGGGACTATGGCTACACCTTC. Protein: CASRTGDYGYTF.

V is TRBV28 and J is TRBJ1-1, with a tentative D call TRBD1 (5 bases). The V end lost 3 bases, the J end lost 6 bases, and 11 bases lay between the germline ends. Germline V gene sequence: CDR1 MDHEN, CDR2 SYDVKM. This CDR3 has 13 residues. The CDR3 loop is CASSFQGKAEAFF. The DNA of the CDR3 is TGTGCCAGCAGTTTCCAGGGTAAGGCTGAAGCTTTCTTT.

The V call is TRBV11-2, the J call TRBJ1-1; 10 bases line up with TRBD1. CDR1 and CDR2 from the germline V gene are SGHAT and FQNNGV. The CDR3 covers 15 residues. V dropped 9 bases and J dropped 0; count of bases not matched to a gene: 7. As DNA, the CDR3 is TGTGCCAGTCGGGACAGGGGTTTTATGAACACTGAAGCTTTCTTT. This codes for CASRDRGFMNTEAFF. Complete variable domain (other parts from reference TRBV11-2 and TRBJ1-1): EAGVAQSPRYKIIEKRQSVAFWCNPISGHATLYWYQQILGQGPKLLIQFQNNGVVDDSQLPKDRFSAERLKGVDSTLKIQPAKLEDSAVYLCASRDRGFMNTEAFFGQGTRLTVV.

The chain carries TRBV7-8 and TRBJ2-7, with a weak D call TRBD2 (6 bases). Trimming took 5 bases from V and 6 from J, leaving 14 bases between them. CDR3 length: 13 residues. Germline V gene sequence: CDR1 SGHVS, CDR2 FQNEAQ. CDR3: CASSERLDGEQYV. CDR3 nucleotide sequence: TGTGCCAGCAGCGAGCGACTAGACGGCGAGCAGTACGTC.

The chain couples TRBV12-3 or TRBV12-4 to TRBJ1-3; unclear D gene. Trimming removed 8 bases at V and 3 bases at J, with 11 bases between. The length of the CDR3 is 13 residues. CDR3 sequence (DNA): TGTGCCAGCCTGAGAGATTTTGGAAACACCATATATTTT. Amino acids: CASLRDFGNTIYF.